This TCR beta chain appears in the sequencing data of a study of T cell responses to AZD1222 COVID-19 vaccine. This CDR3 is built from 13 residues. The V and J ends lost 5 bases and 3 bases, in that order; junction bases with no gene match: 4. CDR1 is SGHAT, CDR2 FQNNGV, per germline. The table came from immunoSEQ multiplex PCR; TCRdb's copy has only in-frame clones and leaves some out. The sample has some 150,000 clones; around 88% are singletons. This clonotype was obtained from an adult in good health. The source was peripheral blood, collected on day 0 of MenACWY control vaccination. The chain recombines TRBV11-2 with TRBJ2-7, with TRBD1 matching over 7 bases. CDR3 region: CASSQTGSYEQYF. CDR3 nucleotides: TGTGCCAGCAGCCAGACAGGGAGCTACGAGCAGTACTTC.